Presented here are 28 T cell receptor beta chains from one specimen sequenced in a study of cytomegalovirus exposure and HLA in healthy donors. The PCR was carried out with 60 Vbeta primers and 13 Jbeta primers. Some clones are missing from TCRdb's copy, which holds only in-frame ones; the method was immunoSEQ multiplex PCR. The table has around 92,000 clones, around three quarters seen once. The specimen sequenced was PBMCs. The source of these receptors is a human donor in good health.

This rearrangement joins TRBV5-4 to TRBJ2-5; TRBD1 agrees at 7 bases. CDR3 length: 14 residues. The V gene's germline CDR1 is SGHNT and CDR2 YYREEE (reference sequence). The V segment lost 0 bases and the J segment 3 bases; nucleotides outside the gene matches: 2. The CDR3 is CASSLVDREETQYF. CDR3 coding DNA: TGTGCCAGCAGCTTGGTTGACAGGGAAGAGACCCAGTACTTC.

V gene TRBV30 combines with J gene TRBJ2-7, with 8 bases matching TRBD1. CDR1 GTSNPN and CDR2 SVGIG come from the germline V gene (reference sequence). The V and J ends lost 0 bases and 6 bases, in that order; junction bases with no gene match: 4. There are 13 residues in the CDR3. This chain's CDR3 is CAWSVSRGREQYF. The DNA for the CDR3 is TGTGCCTGGAGTGTTTCCAGGGGGCGCGAGCAGTACTTC. The full variable domain, completed using reference TRBV30 and TRBJ2-7, is SQTIHQWPATLVQPVGSPLSLECTVEGTSNPNLYWYRQAAGRGLQLLFYSVGIGQISSEVPQNLSASRPQDRQFILSSKKLLLSDSGFYLCAWSVSRGREQYFGPGTRLTVT.

The chain links TRBV10-3 to TRBJ2-7; TRBD1 agrees at 8 bases. There are 11 residues in the CDR3. The trim removed 6 bases at V and 5 bases at J, leaving 0 bases unmatched. From germline, CDR1 is ENHRY and CDR2 SYGVKD. CDR3 region: CAIRDRDEQYF. DNA for the CDR3: TGTGCCATCAGGGACAGGGACGAGCAGTACTTC.

This chain joins TRBV10-2 and TRBJ1-1, with D unresolved. V was pared by 7 bases and J by 4 bases, with 13 bases between. This CDR3 is 13 amino acids long. Germline V gene lookup returns CDR1 WSHSY and CDR2 SAAADI. The CDR3 loop is CASTGGVGTEAFF. The CDR3 nucleotides read TGCGCCAGCACCGGCGGGGTAGGCACTGAAGCTTTCTTT.

V gene TRBV2 combines with J gene TRBJ1-5, with 7 positions matching TRBD1. Germline V gene sequence: CDR1 SNHLY, CDR2 FYNNEI. The junction had 4 bases not matched to a gene; V was cut back by 5 bases and J by 0 bases. This CDR3 comprises 15 residues. In DNA form, the CDR3 reads TGTGCCAGCAGTAGACAGGGTCCTAGCAATCAGCCCCAGCATTTT. Translating gives CASSRQGPSNQPQHF.

The rearrangement uses TRBV6-5 and TRBJ2-3, with 7 bases identical to TRBD2. CDR3 length equals 14 residues. V lost 5 bases, J lost 7 bases, and 9 bases stayed unmatched. Germline V CDR1 and CDR2: MNHEY, SVGAGI. CDR3 amino acids: CASSPLWTSHTQYF. The CDR3 DNA is TGTGCCAGCAGTCCCCTTTGGACTAGTCATACGCAGTATTTT.

This clone was seen a handful of times. The rearrangement links TRBV5-5 to TRBJ2-4; 7 nucleotides align to TRBD2. V dropped 4 bases and J dropped 8; count of bases not matched to a gene: 9. Germline CDR1 is SGHKS and CDR2 is YYEKEE (reference sequence). The CDR3 length is 14 residues. The CDR3 region has the DNA TGTGCCAGCAGCCGGGGAGGGTGGGGCGACATTCAGTACTTC. Its protein is CASSRGGWGDIQYF.

The rearrangement uses TRBV25-1 and TRBJ2-6; 9 bases match TRBD1. The V and J ends lost 8 bases and 0 bases, in that order; junction bases with no gene match: 5. This CDR3 comprises 16 residues. The V gene's germline CDR1 is MGHDK and CDR2 SYGVNS. CDR3 residues: CASLPGQGSGANVLTF. The DNA for the CDR3 is TGTGCCAGCTTACCGGGACAGGGCTCTGGGGCCAACGTCCTGACTTTC.

This chain joins TRBV21-1 and TRBJ2-3; the table's D gene call, TRBD2, was not cross checked with the DNA. TRBV21-1 has pseudogene status. The CDR3 totals 18 residues. The CDR3 region is CASSKGEGASGNTDTQYF. The CDR3 DNA reads as TGTGCCAGCAGCAAAGGGGAGGGGGCTAGCGGGAACACAGATACGCAGTATTTT.

This chain joins TRBV12-2 and TRBJ1-1; the table names TRBD1, a call not compared with the DNA. TRBV12-2 is classified as a pseudogene. CDR3 size: 17 residues. CDR3 sequence (DNA): TGTGCAAGTCGCTCCCGACAACCGACAGGGCCGAACACTGAAGCTTTCTTT. This gives the protein CASRSRQPTGPNTEAFF.

The chain recombines TRBV7-6 with TRBJ2-3; 9 bases map to TRBD1. The V gene's germline CDR1 is SGHVS and CDR2 FNYEAQ. The CDR3 contains 17 residues. V shed 0 bases and J 3 bases; nucleotides not matched to a gene: 7. DNA for the CDR3: TGTGCCAGCAGCTTAGCCGGGACAGGGTTGTGGACAGATACGCAGTATTTT. This codes for CASSLAGTGLWTDTQYF.

This clone appeared once. The rearrangement joins TRBV9 to TRBJ2-7; D might be TRBD2 (6 bases). The CDR3 length is 16 residues. The germline V and J ends were trimmed by 4 bases and 1 base, with 18 bases remaining between them. Germline assignment: CDR1 SGDLS and CDR2 YYNGEE. The DNA for the CDR3 is TGTGCCAGCAGCCCCCGTCCGTTAGGGACTTCCTACGAGCAGTACTTC. Its protein product is CASSPRPLGTSYEQYF.

The chain recombines TRBV25-1 with TRBJ1-1; possible D gene TRBD1, 5 bases. Looked up from germline, CDR1 is MGHDK and CDR2 is SYGVNS. Trimming removed 8 bases from V and 1 base from J, with 17 bases in between. CDR3 size: 15 residues. The CDR3 DNA reads TGTGCCAGCGGCACCACTGGGGCGGCGAACACTGAAGCTTTCTTT. Its translation is CASGTTGAANTEAFF.

This chain uses TRBV5-4 with TRBJ2-3; possible D gene TRBD2, 5 bases. Trimming shortened V by 5 bases and J by 3 bases, and 19 bases separated the two germline ends. Germline lookup yields CDR1 SGHNT and CDR2 YYREEE (reference sequence). The CDR3 sequence is 16 residues long. CDR3 nucleotide sequence: TGTGCCAGCAGTATCATCAATACCGGGGTAACAGATACGCAGTATTTT. Its protein product is CASSIINTGVTDTQYF.

CDR3 amino acids: CASSQSGTQGTEAFF. The DNA for the CDR3 is TGCGCCAGCAGCCAATCGGGGACCCAGGGGACTGAAGCTTTCTTT. The V gene is TRBV4-1, the J gene TRBJ1-1; tentative D call: TRBD1 (6 bases). V was trimmed by 2 bases and J by 5 bases, leaving 15 bases between them. CDR3 length equals 15 residues. Per germline, CDR1 MGHRA and CDR2 YSYEKL.

This chain links TRBV27 with TRBJ2-7; 7 nucleotides align to TRBD2. The CDR3 sequence is 13 residues long. The germline V gene encodes CDR1 MNHEY and CDR2 SMNVEV (reference sequence). With V trimmed by 9 bases and J by 1 base, 6 bases remained unmatched. The CDR3 coding sequence is TGTGCCAGTGGTTCGGGGGGATCCTACGAGCAGTACTTC. Protein sequence: CASGSGGSYEQYF.

This clone occurred a few times. The chain couples TRBV19 to TRBJ2-3, with D tentatively TRBD1 (6 bases). V was shortened by 7 bases and J by 1 base, with 9 bases between the two germline ends. The CDR3 extends over 13 amino acids. Germline V gives CDR1 LNHDA, CDR2 SQIVND (reference sequence). The CDR3 spells CASKRQGTDTQYF. The CDR3 DNA reads TGTGCCAGTAAGCGACAGGGCACAGATACGCAGTATTTT.

The CDR3 DNA is TGTGCCAGCTCACTCCCGAATCAGGGGTACTACGAGCAGTACTTC. Its protein is CASSLPNQGYYEQYF. This chain uses TRBV18 with TRBJ2-7, with a possible D match to TRBD1 (6 bases). V dropped 4 bases and J dropped 3 bases, with 16 bases sitting between them. The germline V gene encodes CDR1 KGHSH and CDR2 LQKENI. The CDR3 covers 15 residues.

This rearrangement joins TRBV4-1 to TRBJ1-2, with D possibly matching TRBD1 (6 bases). V lost 4 bases to trimming and J lost 4 bases, with 22 bases between them. This CDR3 has 17 residues. Germline V gene sequence: CDR1 MGHRA, CDR2 YSYEKL. CDR3 in amino acids: CASSPQGRGRAGYGYTF. The CDR3 DNA is TGCGCCAGCAGCCCGCAGGGCAGGGGCAGGGCTGGCTATGGCTACACCTTC.

J is TRBJ2-1 and V is TRBV11-3; D perhaps matches TRBD2 (5 bases). Trimming removed 5 bases at V and 6 bases at J, with 11 bases between. Germline assignment: CDR1 SGHNT and CDR2 YENEEA. The CDR3 loop spans 13 amino acids. This chain's CDR3 is CASSRRAGNEQFF. CDR3 coding DNA: TGTGCCAGCAGCCGGCGGGCGGGCAATGAGCAGTTCTTC.

The chain carries TRBV6-1 and TRBJ1-2, with D maybe TRBD1 (6 bases). The CDR3 covers 14 residues. The V and J ends lost 4 bases and 2 bases respectively, with 11 bases between them. Germline values: CDR1 MNHNS, CDR2 SASEGT. The CDR3 loop reads CASSGLDRNYGYTF. CDR3 DNA: TGTGCCAGCAGTGGTCTGGACAGAAACTATGGCTACACCTTC.

The V gene is TRBV4-3, the J gene TRBJ1-3; a weak D match, TRBD1 (6 bases). The CDR3 contains 15 residues. Germline loops: CDR1 LGHNA, CDR2 YSLEER. The V end lost 0 bases, the J end lost 4 bases, and 10 bases lay between the germline ends. This CDR3 is CASSQDRGGGNTIYF. The CDR3 DNA reads TGCGCCAGCAGCCAAGACCGAGGGGGAGGAAACACCATATATTTT.

The chain couples TRBV20-1 to TRBJ1-1; D possibly corresponds to TRBD1 (5 bases). Germline-derived CDR1 and CDR2 are DFQATT and SNEGSKA (reference sequence). The ends were cut back, 6 bases at V and 7 bases at J, with 12 bases in the middle. This CDR3 is built from 11 residues. As DNA, the CDR3 is TGCAGTGCCGGGGGACGGGGTGAAGCTTTCTTT. Protein sequence: CSAGGRGEAFF.

The chain couples TRBV18 to TRBJ2-7; D remains ambiguous. Trimming shortened V by 3 bases and J by 3 bases, and 12 bases separated the two germline ends. The CDR3 spans 14 residues. Looked up from germline, CDR1 is KGHSH and CDR2 is LQKENI. CDR3 sequence: CASSPVGSIYEQYF. DNA for the CDR3: TGTGCCAGCTCACCGGTCGGTAGCATCTACGAGCAGTACTTC.

CDR3: CASSPGGLGTQYF. In nucleotides, the CDR3 is TGTGCCAGCAGCCCCGGAGGATTAGGAACGCAGTATTTT. This chain uses TRBV9 with TRBJ2-3; TRBD2 is a possible D gene (5 bases). CDR3 length: 13 amino acids. Trimming took 4 bases from V and 9 from J, leaving 15 bases between them. CDR1 is SGDLS and CDR2 is YYNGEE in the germline V gene.

This clone has just one count. This chain joins TRBV7-8 and TRBJ1-1, with a tentative D call TRBD1 (6 bases). From germline, CDR1 is SGHVS and CDR2 FQNEAQ. V lost 2 bases and J 7 bases, leaving 14 bases between the germline ends. The CDR3 covers 14 residues. This chain's CDR3 is CASSLLQGQGEAFF. Written as DNA, the CDR3 is TGTGCCAGCAGCTTACTGCAGGGGCAGGGTGAAGCTTTCTTT.

This clone has a single count. Sequence at one end of the junction differs from germline and may be a read error. J is TRBJ2-2 and V is TRBV7-9, with a weak D call TRBD2 (7 bases). The CDR3 covers 17 residues. Germline lookup yields CDR1 SEHNR and CDR2 FQNEAQ (reference sequence). The CDR3, as DNA: TGTGCCAGCAGCTTAGGTTCCCTTTCCGGGGGGCTGAATAGGAGTGTTTTT. Protein: CASSLGSLSGGLNRSVF.

A few counts support this clone. This chain joins TRBV18 and TRBJ2-2, with a weak D call TRBD1 (6 bases). V lost 2 bases to trimming and J lost 1 base, with 11 bases between them. Germline V gene sequence: CDR1 KGHSH, CDR2 LQKENI. CDR3 length: 16 residues. CDR3 nucleotide sequence: TGTGCCAGCTCACCAACAGGGAGAGTGAACACCGGGGAGCTGTTTTTT. Protein sequence: CASSPTGRVNTGELFF.